Below are 14 T cell receptor beta chains sequenced from a single sample in a study of T cells in lung cancer brain metastases. Here immunoSEQ multiplex PCR was the method, and the copy in TCRdb shows in-frame clones only, minus some. The sample consists of roughly 4,200 clones, around 90% of them appearing once. What was sequenced was tumor tissue from the primary lung tumor. The source is a man in his sixties with non-small cell lung cancer.

V gene TRBV9 combines with J gene TRBJ1-5, with a weak D call TRBD1 (5 bases). The CDR3 spans 15 residues. Per the germline V gene, CDR1 is SGDLS and CDR2 is YYNGEE. Trimming left V 0 bases short and J 5 bases short, with 12 bases between. The chain's CDR3 is CASSVGEGSYQPQHF. The CDR3 DNA reads as TGTGCCAGCAGCGTAGGGGAGGGGTCTTATCAGCCCCAGCATTTT.

Points on this clone: The same CDR3 also results from other DNA sequences found in this sample. The J gene is TRBJ2-3, the V gene TRBV7-2, with D uncertain. Trimming pared 5 bases from V and 6 bases from J, leaving 15 bases between. Germline CDR1 SGHTA, CDR2 FQGNSA. The CDR3 has 14 residues. CDR3 sequence reads: CASSPGPPGDTQYF. The CDR3 DNA reads as TGTGCCAGCAGCCCCGGGCCCCCCGGGGATACGCAGTATTTT.

The chain links TRBV4-1 to TRBJ1-4; 9 bases agree with TRBD1. CDR1 is MGHRA, CDR2 YSYEKL, per germline. This CDR3 region has 14 residues. V lost 7 bases and J lost 7; bases outside the gene matches: 7. The CDR3 reads CASTTGQGSEKLFF. The DNA of the CDR3 is TGCGCCAGCACCACTGGACAGGGGTCTGAAAAACTGTTTTTT.

The rearrangement joins TRBV14 to TRBJ2-3, with a weak D call TRBD2 (6 bases). The CDR3 length is 15 residues. The V end was cut by 1 base, the J end by 4 bases, with 12 bases between. CDR1 SGHDN and CDR2 FVKESK come from the germline V gene. The CDR3 DNA reads TGTGCCAGCAGCCAAGTGGGCTCGGGGGCAGATACGCAGTATTTT. Amino acid sequence: CASSQVGSGADTQYF.

The rearrangement uses TRBV19 and TRBJ2-1, with 13 bases identical to TRBD2. Germline lookup yields CDR1 LNHDA and CDR2 SQIVND (reference sequence). The J segment lost 4 bases and the V segment lost 6 bases, leaving 3 bases of the junction unmatched. The CDR3 contains 15 residues. CDR3 sequence reads: CASRRTSGGYNEQFF. DNA of the CDR3: TGTGCCAGTAGGCGGACTAGCGGGGGATACAATGAGCAGTTCTTC.

The chain links TRBV18 to TRBJ1-1; D gene ambiguous. CDR3 length: 14 amino acids. Trimming removed 3 bases at V and 1 base at J, with 9 bases between. Germline V gives CDR1 KGHSH, CDR2 LQKENI. The CDR3 DNA sequence: TGTGCCAGCTCACCCTCAATTAGGAACACTGAAGCTTTCTTT. It codes for CASSPSIRNTEAFF.

The chain combines TRBV15 with TRBJ2-1; D gene unclear. Trimming stripped 0 bases from V and 0 bases from J, with 9 bases between. Germline V gene sequence: CDR1 LNHNV, CDR2 YYDKDF (reference sequence). This CDR3 is 16 amino acids long. The CDR3 loop reads CATSRDVELSYNEQFF. DNA for the CDR3: TGTGCCACCAGCAGAGATGTGGAGCTCTCCTACAATGAGCAGTTCTTC. Drawing the rest from reference TRBV15 and TRBJ2-1, the complete variable domain is DAMVIQNPRYQVTQFGKPVTLSCSQTLNHNVMYWYQQKSSQAPKLLFHYYDKDFNNEADTPDNFQSRRPNTSFCFLDIRSPGLGDTAMYLCATSRDVELSYNEQFFGPGTRLTVL.

In this sample, this clone turned up a few times. This chain joins TRBV30 and TRBJ1-1; no clear D gene. The V gene lost 0 bases and the J gene lost 8 bases, with 13 bases spanning the gap. The CDR3 runs 13 residues. Germline CDR1 GTSNPN, CDR2 SVGIG (reference sequence). The CDR3 sequence is CAWSVLEAEEAFF. In DNA form, the CDR3 reads TGTGCCTGGAGTGTACTTGAGGCAGAAGAAGCTTTCTTT.

The chain uses TRBV6-5 and TRBJ2-1; D call uncertain. V lost 5 bases to trimming and J lost 7 bases, with 12 bases between them. Germline V gene data show CDR1 as MNHEY and CDR2 as SVGAGI. The CDR3 covers 13 residues. CDR3 nucleotides: TGTGCCAGCAGTCTCTCCCCGTGGAATGAGCAGTTCTTC. Amino acid sequence: CASSLSPWNEQFF.

The chain is built from TRBV2 and TRBJ2-1; TRBD2 agrees at 8 bases. From germline, CDR1 is SNHLY and CDR2 FYNNEI. CDR3 length: 13 amino acids. Trimming cost V 6 bases and J 10 bases; bases outside gene matches: 8. The CDR3 spells CASSEGLVGEQFF. The CDR3 DNA sequence: TGTGCCAGCAGCGAGGGACTAGTCGGCGAGCAGTTCTTC.

This clone was observed a handful of times. J is TRBJ2-3 and V is TRBV5-1; 15 nucleotides match TRBD2. The germline gives CDR1 SGHRS, CDR2 YFSETQ. The CDR3 consists of 18 residues. V was clipped by 4 bases and J by 6 bases; unmatched bases: 12. As DNA, the CDR3 is TGCGCCAGCAGCCGGACTAGCGGGGGGGGTACCGCCCGGGATACGCAGTATTTT. This gives the protein CASSRTSGGGTARDTQYF.

CDR3 sequence: CASTKRVIQETQYF. The DNA for the CDR3 is TGTGCCAGCACCAAAAGGGTGATACAAGAGACCCAGTACTTC. This rearrangement joins TRBV13 to TRBJ2-5; D ambiguous. CDR3 length: 14 residues. In germline, CDR1 is PRHDT, CDR2 FYEKMQ (reference sequence). The V end was cut by 7 bases, the J end by 2 bases, with 14 bases between.

The chain uses TRBV7-9 and TRBJ1-2; no reliable D call. Germline CDR1 and CDR2: SEHNR and FQNEAQ (reference sequence). The CDR3 is 15 residues long. The V and J ends lost 5 bases and 6 bases respectively, with 19 bases between them. The CDR3 DNA reads TGTGCCAGCAGCGCAGCCGGGAAAGGGCTCGATGGCTACACCTTC. As protein: CASSAAGKGLDGYTF.

This rearrangement joins TRBV18 to TRBJ2-7; D gene uncertain. CDR3 length: 13 residues. The V gene lost 3 bases and the J gene lost 5 bases, with 11 bases spanning the gap. Germline lookup yields CDR1 KGHSH and CDR2 LQKENI. The CDR3 nucleotides are TGTGCCAGCTCACCTGGGATAGCAGACGAGCAGTACTTC. Amino acids: CASSPGIADEQYF.